This TCR beta chain was sequenced during a study of T cell responses to AZD1222 COVID-19 vaccine. At the level of the study: Pooling was applied to second doses at about 4 or about 12 weeks. Study-level results: Spike regions recognized by vaccine-associated CD4 TCRs spanned the protein, led by 160-218 and 743-854. There were mostly white British donors and more females than males, and clonal diversity was possibly underestimated. Repertoires were collected only later (after the peak T cell response had occurred).

Germline V lookup: CDR1 ENHRY, CDR2 SYGVKD. The junction had 7 bases not matched to a gene; V was cut back by 2 bases and J by 5 bases. The CDR3 covers 15 residues. To note about this clone: Its antigen remains unidentified.

The data were produced by immunoSEQ multiplex PCR, yet TCRdb's version contains in-frame clones alone and is incomplete. The table records approximately 170,000 clones, roughly 92% of them present only once. This sequence joins TRBV10-3 and TRBJ2-7, with 9 bases that match TRBD1. The starting material was peripheral blood, obtained on day 0 of AZD1222 vaccination. This TCR came from an adult in good health. The CDR3 bases are TGTGCCATCAGTGAGCCGGACAGGGGACTGCACGAGCAGTACTTC. This gives the protein CAISEPDRGLHEQYF.